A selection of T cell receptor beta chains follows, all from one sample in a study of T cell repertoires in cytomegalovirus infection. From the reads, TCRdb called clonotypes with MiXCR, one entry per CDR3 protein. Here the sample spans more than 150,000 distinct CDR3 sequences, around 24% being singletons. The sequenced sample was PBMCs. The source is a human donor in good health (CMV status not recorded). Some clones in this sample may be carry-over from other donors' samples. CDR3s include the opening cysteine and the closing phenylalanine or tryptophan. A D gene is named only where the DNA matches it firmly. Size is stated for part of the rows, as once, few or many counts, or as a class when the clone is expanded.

TGTGCCAGCAGGACCCCAGATACGCAGTATTTT,CASRTPDTQYF,.,TRBV2,.,TRBJ2-3
TGCAGCGTTTTGGTTGGGAACACTGAAGCTTTCTTT,CSVLVGNTEAFF,.,TRBV29-1,few,TRBJ1-1
TGCGCCAGCAGCTTGGACGGGACTAGCGCCGGGGAGCTGTTTTTT,CASSLDGTSAGELFF,TRBD2,TRBV5-1,few,TRBJ2-2
TGTGCCAGCAGCTTACTCCCGGGGGGGGGATACAATGAGCAGTTCTTC,CASSLLPGGGYNEQFF,TRBD2,TRBV7-3,few,TRBJ2-1
TGTGCCACGCTGACGGGAGGAGCTTACGAGCAGTACTTC,CATLTGGAYEQYF,TRBD2,TRBV28,.,TRBJ2-7
TGTGCCAGCAGCTACGGGGGGTACACAGATACGCAGTATTTT,CASSYGGYTDTQYF,TRBD2,TRBV7-2,many,TRBJ2-3
TGTGCCAGCTCGATGGGGTCACCCCTCCACTTT,CASSMGSPLHF,.,TRBV6-2/TRBV6-3,.,TRBJ1-6
TGTGCCAGCAGCTCCCGGGACAGGGGGGACGAGCAGTACTTC,CASSSRDRGDEQYF,TRBD1,TRBV27,.,TRBJ2-7
TGTGCCAGCAGCTTAGGGCGGACTTACAATGAGCAGTTCTTC,CASSLGRTYNEQFF,.,TRBV13,.,TRBJ2-1
TGTGCCAGCAGTTGGGGGGCACTGGACAATGAGCAGTTCTTC,CASSWGALDNEQFF,.,TRBV28,.,TRBJ2-1
TGTGCCAGCACCCCATGGACACTAGCGGGAGGAAGTGGTGAGCAGTTCTTC,CASTPWTLAGGSGEQFF,TRBD2,TRBV28,.,TRBJ2-1